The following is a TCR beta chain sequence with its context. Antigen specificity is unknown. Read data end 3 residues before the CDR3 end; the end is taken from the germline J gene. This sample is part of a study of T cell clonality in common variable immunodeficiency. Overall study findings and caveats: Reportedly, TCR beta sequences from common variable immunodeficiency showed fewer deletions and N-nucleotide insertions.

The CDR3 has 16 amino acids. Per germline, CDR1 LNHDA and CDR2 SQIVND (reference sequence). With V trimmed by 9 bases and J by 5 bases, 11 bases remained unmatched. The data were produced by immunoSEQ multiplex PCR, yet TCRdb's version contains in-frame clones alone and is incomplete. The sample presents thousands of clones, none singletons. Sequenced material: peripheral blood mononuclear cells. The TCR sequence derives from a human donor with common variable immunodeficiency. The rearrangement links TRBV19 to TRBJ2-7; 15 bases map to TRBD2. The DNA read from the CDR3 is TGTGCCAGCTCCCCGGGACTAGCGGGAGGTGGCGACGAG. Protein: CASSPGLAGGGDE. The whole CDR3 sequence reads CASSPGLAGGGDEQYF.